The 2 T cell receptor beta chains listed next were all sequenced from one sample in a study of blood T cells in healthy people across ages. Primers used in a second PCR of roughly 7 to 12 cycles were a sample-barcoded 5' primer and a J-beta primer mix. TCRdb used MiXCR to reprocess the 5' RACE reads, holding one entry per CDR3 protein. The data contain 700,000 or so distinct CDR3 sequences, 40% to 50% of them singletons. Sequenced sample: blood. These receptors came from a man aged 80 or over in good health.

This clonotype was recorded once. A much larger clone sits a single nucleotide away, making a read error possible. The chain is built from TRBV6-2 or TRBV6-3 and TRBJ2-1; perhaps TRBD1 as D (5 bases). V was clipped by 4 bases and J by 3 bases, with 13 bases between them. The CDR3 loop spans 15 amino acids. Germline V gene data show CDR1 as MNHEY and CDR2 as SVGEGT. CDR3 sequence reads: CASSFRQSSYNEQFF. CDR3 DNA: TGTGCCAGCAGTTTCAGACAGAGCAGCTACAATGAGCAGTTCTTC.

The chain joins TRBV11-1 to TRBJ2-1; 9 bases fit TRBD1. CDR1 is SGHAT, CDR2 FQDESV, per germline (reference sequence). Losses at the gene ends were 4 bases for V and 5 bases for J; bases not matched to a gene: 6. The CDR3 is made up of 15 amino acids. The CDR3 here is CASSSLGTGNNEQFF. The CDR3 DNA is TGTGCCAGCAGCTCCCTCGGGACAGGGAACAATGAGCAGTTCTTC.